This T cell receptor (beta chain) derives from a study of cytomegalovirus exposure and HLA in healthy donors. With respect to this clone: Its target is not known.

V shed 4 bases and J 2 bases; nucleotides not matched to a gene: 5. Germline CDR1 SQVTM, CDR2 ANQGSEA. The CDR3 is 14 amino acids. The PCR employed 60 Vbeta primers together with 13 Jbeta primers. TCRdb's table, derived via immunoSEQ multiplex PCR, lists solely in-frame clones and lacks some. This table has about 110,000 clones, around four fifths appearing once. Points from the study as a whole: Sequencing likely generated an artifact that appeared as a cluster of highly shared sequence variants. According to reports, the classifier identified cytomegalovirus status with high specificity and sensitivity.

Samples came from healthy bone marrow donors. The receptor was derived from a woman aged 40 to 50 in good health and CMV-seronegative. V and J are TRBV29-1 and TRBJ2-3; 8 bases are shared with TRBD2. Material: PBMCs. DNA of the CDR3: TGCAGCGTTGGGCGGGGGGATATCACAGATACGCAGTATTTT. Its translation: CSVGRGDITDTQYF.